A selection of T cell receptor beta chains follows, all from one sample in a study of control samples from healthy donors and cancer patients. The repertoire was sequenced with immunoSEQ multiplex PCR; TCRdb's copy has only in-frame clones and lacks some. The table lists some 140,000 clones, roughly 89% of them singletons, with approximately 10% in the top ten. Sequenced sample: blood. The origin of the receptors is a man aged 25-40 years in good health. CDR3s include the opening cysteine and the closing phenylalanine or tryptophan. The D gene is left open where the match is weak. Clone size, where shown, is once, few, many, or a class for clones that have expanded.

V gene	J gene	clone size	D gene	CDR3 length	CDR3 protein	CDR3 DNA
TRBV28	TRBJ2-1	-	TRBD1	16	CASSSVRQGVANEQFF	TGTGCCAGCAGTTCCGTCAGACAGGGGGTAGCCAATGAGCAGTTCTTC
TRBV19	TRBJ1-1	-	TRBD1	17	CASRGFGHGTVNTEAFF	TGTGCCAGTAGAGGGTTCGGGCACGGGACAGTGAACACTGAAGCTTTCTTT
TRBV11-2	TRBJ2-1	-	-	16	CASSVRTITTSNEQFF	TGTGCCAGCAGCGTAAGGACTATCACAACGTCCAATGAGCAGTTCTTC
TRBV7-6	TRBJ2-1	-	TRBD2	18	CASSPLHPLAGGYNEQFF	TGTGCCAGCAGCCCATTACACCCCTTAGCGGGAGGTTACAATGAGCAGTTCTTC
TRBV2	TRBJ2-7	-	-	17	CASRGPRWEPSSYEQYF	TGTGCCAGCAGGGGCCCGCGTTGGGAGCCAAGCTCCTACGAGCAGTACTTC
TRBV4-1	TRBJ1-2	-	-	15	CASSQGPGGWYGYTF	TGCGCCAGCAGCCAAGGTCCCGGGGGATGGTATGGCTACACCTTC
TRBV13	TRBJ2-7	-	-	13	CASSRLAAYEQYF	TGTGCCAGCAGCCGCCTAGCAGCCTACGAGCAGTACTTC
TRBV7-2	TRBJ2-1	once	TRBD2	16	CASSTLAGLSYNEQFF	TGTGCCAGCAGCACTCTAGCGGGCCTCTCCTACAATGAGCAGTTCTTC
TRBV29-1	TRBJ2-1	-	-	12	CSVFLTLGEQFF	TGCAGCGTTTTCTTAACGCTGGGTGAGCAGTTCTTC
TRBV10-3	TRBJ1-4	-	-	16	CAISESIYSLNEKLFF	TGTGCCATCAGTGAGTCGATCTACAGTCTTAATGAAAAACTGTTTTTT
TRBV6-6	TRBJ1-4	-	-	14	CASSKMGIGEKLFF	TGTGCCAGCAGTAAGATGGGTATAGGTGAAAAACTGTTTTTT
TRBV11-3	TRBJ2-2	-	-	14	CASGGAPYSGELFF	TGTGCCAGCGGGGGGGCCCCTTATAGCGGGGAGCTGTTTTTT
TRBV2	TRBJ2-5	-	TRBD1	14	CASRKDRVQETQYF	TGTGCCAGCAGGAAGGACAGGGTACAAGAGACCCAGTACTTC
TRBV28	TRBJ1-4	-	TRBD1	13	CASSLDRAEKLFF	TGTGCCAGCAGTTTGGACAGGGCTGAAAAACTGTTTTTT
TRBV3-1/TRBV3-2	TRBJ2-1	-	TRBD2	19	CASSHPLAGAFLVYNEQFF	TGTGCCAGCAGCCACCCACTAGCGGGAGCTTTTTTGGTCTACAATGAGCAGTTCTTC
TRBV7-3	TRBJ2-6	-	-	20	CASSLVGLGAGSSGANVLTF	TGTGCCAGCAGCTTAGTGGGTCTGGGGGCGGGAAGCTCTGGGGCCAACGTCCTGACTTTC
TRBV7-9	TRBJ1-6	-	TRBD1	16	CASSLDRGFYNSPLHF	TGTGCCAGCAGCTTAGACAGGGGATTTTATAATTCACCCCTCCACTTT
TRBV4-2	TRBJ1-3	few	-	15	CASSFGGYSGNTIYF	TGTGCCAGCAGCTTCGGAGGTTACTCTGGAAACACCATATATTTT
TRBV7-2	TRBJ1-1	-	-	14	CASSLMTMNTEAFF	TGTGCCAGCAGCCTCATGACCATGAACACTGAAGCTTTCTTT
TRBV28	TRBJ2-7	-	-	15	CASSFFSREAYEQYF	TGTGCCAGCAGTTTTTTTTCCAGGGAAGCCTACGAGCAGTACTTC
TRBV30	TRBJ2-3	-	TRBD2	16	CAWSVLAGEGTDTQYF	TGTGCCTGGAGTGTCCTAGCGGGAGAGGGTACAGATACGCAGTATTTT
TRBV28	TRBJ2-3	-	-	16	CASSPGTALGTDTQYF	TGTGCCAGCAGTCCCGGGACTGCTTTAGGCACAGATACGCAGTATTTT
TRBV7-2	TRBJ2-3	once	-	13	CASSLRSLDTQYF	TGTGCCAGCAGCTTACGATCTTTGGATACGCAGTATTTT
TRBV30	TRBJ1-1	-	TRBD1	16	CAWSEGGKGRYTEAFF	TGTGCCTGGAGTGAAGGGGGCAAAGGCAGGTACACTGAAGCTTTCTTT
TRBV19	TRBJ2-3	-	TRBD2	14	CASRETSRKYTQYF	TGTGCCAGTAGGGAGACTAGCCGGAAATATACGCAGTATTTT
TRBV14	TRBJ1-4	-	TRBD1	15	CASSQDRRPNEKLFF	TGTGCCAGCAGCCAGGACAGGAGGCCTAATGAAAAACTGTTTTTT
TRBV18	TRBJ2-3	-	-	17	CASSFKDTSLSTDTQYF	TGTGCCAGCTCATTTAAAGACACATCTCTTAGCACAGATACGCAGTATTTT
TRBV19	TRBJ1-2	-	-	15	CASSISPKLGYGYTF	TGTGCCAGTAGTATATCGCCGAAACTTGGGTATGGCTACACCTTC
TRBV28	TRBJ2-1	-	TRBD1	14	CASTSGQSYNEQFF	TGTGCCAGCACGTCGGGACAGTCCTACAATGAGCAGTTCTTC
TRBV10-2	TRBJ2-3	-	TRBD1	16	CASSRRTGKSSDTQYF	TGCGCCAGCAGCAGAAGGACAGGGAAATCCTCGGATACGCAGTATTTT
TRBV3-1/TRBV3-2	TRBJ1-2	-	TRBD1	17	CASSQDPGTGRDYGYTF	TGTGCCAGCAGCCAAGATCCCGGGACAGGGAGAGACTATGGCTACACCTTC
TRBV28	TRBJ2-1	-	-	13	CASSRDPQSEQFF	TGTGCCAGCAGCCGTGACCCACAGAGTGAGCAGTTCTTC
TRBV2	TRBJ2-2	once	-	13	CARARGATGELFF	TGTGCCAGGGCTAGGGGGGCCACCGGGGAGCTGTTTTTT
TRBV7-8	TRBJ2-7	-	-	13	CASRPGQSYEQYF	TGTGCCAGCAGACCCGGACAGAGCTACGAGCAGTACTTC
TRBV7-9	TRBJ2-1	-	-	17	CASSLARGPRTYNEQFF	TGTGCCAGCAGCCTGGCCCGGGGACCCAGGACATACAATGAGCAGTTCTTC
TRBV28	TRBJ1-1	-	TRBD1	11	CASKQGFKAFF	TGTGCCAGCAAACAGGGGTTTAAGGCTTTCTTT
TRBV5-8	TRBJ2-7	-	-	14	CASSLARRTYEQYF	TGTGCCAGCAGCTTGGCCAGGAGAACCTACGAGCAGTACTTC
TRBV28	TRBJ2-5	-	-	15	CASSSPKSGVETQYF	TGTGCCAGCAGTTCCCCTAAATCAGGGGTGGAGACCCAGTACTTC
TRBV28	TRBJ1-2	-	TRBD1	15	CASSLLAGGRYGYTF	TGTGCCAGCAGTTTACTGGCAGGGGGCCGCTATGGCTACACCTTC